These 6 T cell receptor beta chains originate from one sample sequenced in a study of OX40 agonist ivuxolimab in advanced cancers. Assay used: immunoSEQ multiplex PCR; TCRdb lists only in-frame clones, some missing. The profile shows 20,000 to 25,000 clones, under 85% of them singletons. The sample in question was CD4+ or CD8+ T cells sorted from blood, obtained in a trial of the OX40 agonist ivuxolimab. Receptor source: an adult with an advanced solid tumor such as melanoma, head and neck, liver or kidney cancer.

The chain links TRBV7-9 to TRBJ2-1; 8 nucleotides align to TRBD1. Trimming took 5 bases from V and 4 from J; bases not matched to a gene: 10. CDR3 length: 16 amino acids. From germline, CDR1 is SEHNR and CDR2 FQNEAQ (reference sequence). The CDR3 loop reads CASSTFDRGLYNEQFF. The CDR3, as DNA: TGTGCCAGCAGCACCTTCGACAGGGGCCTTTACAATGAGCAGTTCTTC.

This chain uses TRBV5-1 with TRBJ2-3; 10 bases are a match to TRBD2. Germline loops: CDR1 SGHRS, CDR2 YFSETQ. After removal of 4 bases from V and 0 bases from J, the junction contained 8 bases not matched to a gene. This CDR3 spans 17 amino acids. The CDR3 nucleotides are TGCGCCAGCAGCCCCTCAGCGGGGGGGCCGAGCACAGATACGCAGTATTTT. As protein: CASSPSAGGPSTDTQYF.

The table lists this clone with a few counts. CDR3 protein: CSVDNGQGITEAFF. The DNA of the CDR3 is TGCAGCGTTGATAATGGCCAGGGGATCACTGAAGCTTTCTTT. The V call is TRBV29-1, the J call TRBJ1-1; D possibly corresponds to TRBD1 (6 bases). This CDR3 is built from 14 residues. Germline CDR1 reads SQVTM; CDR2 reads ANQGSEA. V was cut by 3 bases and J by 4 bases, with 15 bases left in between.

The rearrangement uses TRBV7-9 and TRBJ1-2; no firm D call. V gave up 2 bases and J gave up 4 bases, with 14 bases separating them. From germline, CDR1 is SEHNR and CDR2 FQNEAQ (reference sequence). CDR3 length: 15 amino acids. The CDR3, as DNA: TGTGCCAGCAGCTTACCTGAAAACGCGTTCTATGGCTACACCTTC. Amino acid sequence: CASSLPENAFYGYTF.

The chain is built from TRBV10-1 and TRBJ1-6; D is undetermined. The CDR3 length is 14 residues. V shed 3 bases and J shed 9 bases, with 12 bases lying between them. In germline, CDR1 is WNHNN, CDR2 SYGVQD (reference sequence). The CDR3 DNA reads TGCGCCAGCAGTGACTGGACGGCCCCTTCACCCCTCCACTTT. Protein product: CASSDWTAPSPLHF.

The chain uses TRBV11-1 and TRBJ2-3; D is possibly TRBD2 (6 bases). Germline-derived CDR1 and CDR2 are SGHAT and FQDESV (reference sequence). V was cut by 3 bases and J by 0 bases, with 7 bases left in between. The CDR3 is 14 residues long. The CDR3 coding sequence is TGTGCCAGCAGCTTGGGGACTAGCACAGATACGCAGTATTTT. Protein product: CASSLGTSTDTQYF.